This TCR beta chain was profiled in a study of OX40 agonist ivuxolimab in advanced cancers. Study information: Ivuxolimab is an agonistic anti-OX40 (CD134) antibody, and patients were treated with it. Allowance was made for prior anti-PD-1, anti-PD-L1 or anti-CTLA-4 therapy, and roughly 40% had some. Notes on the study in general: CD4+ and CD8+ blood T cells expanded clonally by week 6 at 0.1 to 3.0 mg/kg.

CDR1 and CDR2 from the germline V gene are SGHTS and YDEGEE. Losses at the gene ends were 4 bases for V and 7 bases for J; bases not matched to a gene: 9. The CDR3 extends over 15 amino acids. Method: immunoSEQ multiplex PCR; TCRdb's copy keeps in-frame clones and lacks some. The sample carries nearly 25,000 clones, approximately 80% recorded once. Worth noting for this clone: No antigen is known for it.

Exclusion applied to patients with autoimmune disease history or systemic immunosuppression. The TCR was taken from an adult with an advanced solid tumor such as melanoma, head and neck, liver or kidney cancer. Sequenced here: CD4+ or CD8+ T cells sorted from blood, sampled in a trial of the OX40 agonist ivuxolimab. The chain uses TRBV5-8 and TRBJ2-1, with TRBD1 matching over 9 bases. CDR3 sequence: CASSLGGQGGNEQFF. In DNA, the CDR3 is TGTGCCAGCAGCCTAGGGGGACAGGGAGGTAATGAGCAGTTCTTC.